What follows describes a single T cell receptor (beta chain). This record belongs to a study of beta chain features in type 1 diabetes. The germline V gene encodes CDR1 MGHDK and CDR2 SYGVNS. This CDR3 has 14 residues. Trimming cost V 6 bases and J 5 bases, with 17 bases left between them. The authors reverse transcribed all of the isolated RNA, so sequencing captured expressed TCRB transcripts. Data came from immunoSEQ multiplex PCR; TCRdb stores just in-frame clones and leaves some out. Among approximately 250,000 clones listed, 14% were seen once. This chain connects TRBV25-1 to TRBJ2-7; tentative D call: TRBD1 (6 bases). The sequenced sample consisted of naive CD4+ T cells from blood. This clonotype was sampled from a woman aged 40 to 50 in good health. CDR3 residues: CASRGTRGIDEQYF. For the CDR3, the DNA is TGTGCCAGCAGGGGGACCAGGGGTATCGACGAGCAGTACTTC.